A single sample is the source of the 13 T cell receptor beta chains below, sequenced in a study of blood T cell repertoires in COVID-19. Assay: immunoSEQ multiplex PCR; the TCRdb copy retains only in-frame clones and omits some. The sample has around 290,000 clones, around 87% seen once. What was sequenced was peripheral blood. The receptors were sampled from a woman in her forties or fifties who had recovered from COVID-19.

This clone turned up a few times. V and J are TRBV10-3 and TRBJ2-3; D might be TRBD2 (5 bases). Trimming stripped 0 bases from V and 2 bases from J, with 9 bases between. This CDR3 has 15 amino acids. CDR1 ENHRY and CDR2 SYGVKD come from the germline V gene. For the CDR3, the DNA is TGTGCCATCAGTGAGTCGGGGAGCACCACAGATACGCAGTATTTT. Translating gives CAISESGSTTDTQYF.

The rearrangement links TRBV4-3 to TRBJ1-2, with 8 nucleotides matching TRBD1. The germline V gene encodes CDR1 LGHNA and CDR2 YSLEER. The V segment lost 0 bases and the J segment 6 bases; nucleotides outside the gene matches: 3. The CDR3 spans 14 residues. In DNA form, the CDR3 reads TGCGCCAGCAGCCAAGACAGGGGGCGAAATGGCTACACCTTC. Its translation: CASSQDRGRNGYTF.

The V call is TRBV15, the J call TRBJ2-3; 8 nucleotides align to TRBD2. V lost 6 bases to trimming and J lost 3 bases; unmatched junction nucleotides: 17. This CDR3 region has 18 residues. Germline assignment: CDR1 LNHNV and CDR2 YYDKDF (reference sequence). The DNA for the CDR3 is TGTGCCACCAGTCGAGAGGCCCCCGGGACTAGTATAACAGATACGCAGTATTTT. Its protein product is CATSREAPGTSITDTQYF.

The chain uses TRBV30 and TRBJ2-1, with 10 bases that match TRBD2. V lost 8 bases, J lost 10 bases, and 14 bases stayed unmatched. CDR1 GTSNPN and CDR2 SVGIG come from the germline V gene (reference sequence). The CDR3 is 14 amino acids. The CDR3 region is CAGGASGRQWEQFF. CDR3 in DNA: TGTGCCGGCGGGGCTAGCGGGAGACAGTGGGAGCAGTTCTTC.

This sequence joins TRBV27 and TRBJ2-1, with D tentatively TRBD1 (5 bases). The length of the CDR3 is 14 residues. V dropped 6 bases and J dropped 0 bases, with 9 bases sitting between them. The germline CDR1 and CDR2 sequences are MNHEY and SMNVEV (reference sequence). This CDR3 reads CASRRQSSYNEQFF. As DNA, the CDR3 is TGTGCCAGCAGAAGACAGAGCTCCTACAATGAGCAGTTCTTC.

The J gene is TRBJ2-2, the V gene TRBV29-1; D is perhaps TRBD1 (7 bases). V was clipped by 4 bases and J by 6 bases, with 9 bases between them. The germline V gene encodes CDR1 SQVTM and CDR2 ANQGSEA. The CDR3 has 12 residues. CDR3 in amino acids: CSVARGAGELFF. The CDR3 DNA reads TGCAGCGTTGCCAGGGGGGCCGGGGAGCTGTTTTTT.

Only one count was recorded for this clone. The V and J genes are TRBV27 and TRBJ2-3; weak D call: TRBD1 (6 bases). The ends were cut back, 5 bases at V and 0 bases at J, with 15 bases in the middle. The germline gives CDR1 MNHEY, CDR2 SMNVEV (reference sequence). CDR3 length: 16 amino acids. CDR3 sequence (DNA): TGTGCCAGCAGTCCGCTAGGGGGATCTAGCACAGATACGCAGTATTTT. Translating it yields CASSPLGGSSTDTQYF.

The gene calls are TRBV19 and TRBJ2-7; TRBD1 is a possible D gene (6 bases). Trimming removed 5 bases from V and 4 bases from J, with 15 bases in between. CDR3 size: 14 residues. The germline gives CDR1 LNHDA, CDR2 SQIVND (reference sequence). The DNA of the CDR3 is TGTGCCAGTAGTGATCCGGGCAGGGGTTACGAGCAGTACTTC. The encoded protein is CASSDPGRGYEQYF.

The chain carries TRBV9 and TRBJ1-1; D is possibly TRBD1 (6 bases). CDR3 size: 15 residues. The germline V and J ends were trimmed by 3 bases and 6 bases, with 18 bases remaining between them. Looked up from germline, CDR1 is SGDLS and CDR2 is YYNGEE. The CDR3 DNA sequence: TGTGCCAGCAGCGCCTTGGACAGTATGTACGCTGAAGCTTTCTTT. The encoded protein is CASSALDSMYAEAFF. Full variable domain (outside the CDR3, taken from reference TRBV9 and TRBJ1-1): DSGVTQTPKHLITATGQRVTLRCSPRSGDLSVYWYQQSLDQGLQFLIQYYNGEERAKGNILERFSAQQFPDLHSELNLSSLELGDSALYFCASSALDSMYAEAFFGQGTRLTVV.

The chain joins TRBV3-1 (or the pseudogene TRBV3-2) to TRBJ2-2, with 11 bases identical to TRBD2. The CDR3 consists of 17 residues. V shed 2 bases, J shed 2 bases, and the junction held 4 bases outside the gene matches. From germline, CDR1 is LGHDT and CDR2 YNNKEL (reference sequence). The CDR3 protein is CASSQSSGRSNTGELFF. DNA for the CDR3: TGTGCCAGCAGCCAATCTAGCGGGAGGTCTAACACCGGGGAGCTGTTTTTT.

The rearrangement links TRBV9 to TRBJ2-6; D uncertain. The V gene lost 2 bases and the J gene lost 4 bases, with 19 bases spanning the gap. The CDR3 is 18 amino acids. CDR1 is SGDLS and CDR2 is YYNGEE in the germline V gene. The CDR3 DNA is TGTGCCAGCAGCGTCTCACAGCCAACGTTTGGGGGGGCCAACGTCCTGACTTTC. Its translation: CASSVSQPTFGGANVLTF.

The chain combines TRBV30 with TRBJ1-1, with 9 bases fitting TRBD1. V lost 5 bases to trimming and J lost 1 base; unmatched junction nucleotides: 2. The CDR3 is 13 residues long. Germline CDR1 reads GTSNPN; CDR2 reads SVGIG (reference sequence). In DNA, the CDR3 is TGTGCCTGGGACAGGGGGGGGAACACTGAAGCTTTCTTT. This encodes CAWDRGGNTEAFF.

This clone has just one count. The rearrangement joins TRBV2 to TRBJ2-5, with 8 bases fitting TRBD1. Germline V gene lookup returns CDR1 SNHLY and CDR2 FYNNEI. This CDR3 spans 15 amino acids. V lost 3 bases, J lost 7 bases, and 10 bases stayed unmatched. Written as DNA, the CDR3 is TGTGCCAGCAGTGATCGGACAGGGTTTTCGGGGACCCAGTACTTC. Translation gives CASSDRTGFSGTQYF.